The entry that follows covers one T cell receptor beta chain sequence. The germline V gene has CDR1 SGDLS and CDR2 YYNGEE. The CDR3 sequence is 15 residues long. V gave up 3 bases and J gave up 3 bases; unmatched junction bases: 6. Clones were read by immunoSEQ multiplex PCR, and TCRdb kept only the in-frame ones, dropping some. The profile covers about 53,000 clones, with approximately 90% appearing a single time and under 3.5% taken by the ten largest. The data derive from a study of blood T cell repertoires in COVID-19. This receptor was identified in a man aged 80 or over with acute or convalescent COVID-19. This chain joins TRBV9 and TRBJ1-5, with 7 bases fitting TRBD1. Sequencing was carried out using peripheral blood. Written as DNA, the CDR3 is TGTGCCAGCAGCGAGGGGGCAGGCAACAATCAGCCCCAGCATTTT. The encoded protein is CASSEGAGNNQPQHF.